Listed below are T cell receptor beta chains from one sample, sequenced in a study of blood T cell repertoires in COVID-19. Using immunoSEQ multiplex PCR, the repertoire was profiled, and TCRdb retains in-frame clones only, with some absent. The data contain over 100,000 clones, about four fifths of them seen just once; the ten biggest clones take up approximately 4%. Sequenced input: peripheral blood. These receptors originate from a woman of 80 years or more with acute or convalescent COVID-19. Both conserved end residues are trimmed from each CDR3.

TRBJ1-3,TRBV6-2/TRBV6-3,ASSYNREDSSGNTIY
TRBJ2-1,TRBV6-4,ASSPQATSRGFNEQF
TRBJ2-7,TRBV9,ASSVAPVGGSNEQY
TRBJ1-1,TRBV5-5,ASSWGGGRNTEAF
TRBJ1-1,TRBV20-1,SASDSAGRAF
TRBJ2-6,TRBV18,ASSPSGSPSGANVLT
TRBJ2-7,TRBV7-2,ASSFAGKNEQY
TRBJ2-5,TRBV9,ASSVAGLAGETQY
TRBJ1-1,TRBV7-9,ASSSPGQGATWTEAF
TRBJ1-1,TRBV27,ASRITYGGAGTEAF
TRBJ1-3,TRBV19,ASSLQGPLPHSGNTIY
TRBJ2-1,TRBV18,ASSPERGNNEQF
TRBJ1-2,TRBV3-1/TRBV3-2,ASSPSDQGRLNGYT
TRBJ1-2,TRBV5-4,ASSSTGGHGYT
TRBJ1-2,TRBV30,AWSVLQGVGYT
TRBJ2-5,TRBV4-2,ASSLDPRTGGETQY
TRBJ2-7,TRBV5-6,ASSLTRRFSYEQY
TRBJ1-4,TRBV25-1,ASSEGQGEEKLF
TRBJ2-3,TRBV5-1,ASSPSGRYQY
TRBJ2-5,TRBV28,ASSSNTIQETQY
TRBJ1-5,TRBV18,ASSLLDTNQPQH
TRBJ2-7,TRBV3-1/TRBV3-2,ASSQGAGASEQY
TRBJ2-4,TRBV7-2,ASSLERQNIQY
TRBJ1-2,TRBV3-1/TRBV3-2,ASSQDWAQGYGYT
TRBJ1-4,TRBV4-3,ASSRDRGQGEKLF
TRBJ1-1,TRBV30,AWSVRGKEAF
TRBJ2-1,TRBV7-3,ASSPGTGVHEQF
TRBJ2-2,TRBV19,ASSTKGPGWPGELF